These 19 T cell receptor beta chains share one sample of origin, sequenced in a study of shared clonotypes between healthy human individuals. TCRdb keeps only in-frame clones here, not all; method: immunoSEQ multiplex PCR. The repertoire includes about 490,000 clones, approximately 78% of them detected once, and around 13% sits in the top ten. The specimen was PBMCs. Source of these receptors: a woman aged 35 to 49 in good health. Some clones in this sample may be carry-over from other donors' samples.

This clone was seen more than once but under ten times. The chain carries TRBV6-1 and TRBJ2-7; 11 positions match TRBD2. Looked up from germline, CDR1 is MNHNS and CDR2 is SASEGT. Trimming cost V 7 bases and J 4 bases; bases outside gene matches: 9. CDR3 length equals 15 residues. The CDR3 sequence: CASKVGTSGPYEQYF. As DNA, the CDR3 is TGTGCCAGCAAAGTGGGGACTAGCGGCCCTTACGAGCAGTACTTC.

The chain couples TRBV6-6 to TRBJ1-2, with D uncertain. With 0 bases removed from V and 4 bases from J, the gap between germline ends came to 12 bases. This CDR3 contains 15 residues. Germline V gene lookup returns CDR1 MNHNY and CDR2 SVGAGI (reference sequence). The CDR3 sequence is CASSYSTKVSYGYTF. The DNA for the CDR3 is TGTGCCAGCAGTTACTCGACCAAGGTGAGCTATGGCTACACCTTC.

The rearrangement uses TRBV9 and TRBJ2-7; 8 bases are shared with TRBD2. CDR3 length: 14 residues. Germline V gene data show CDR1 as SGDLS and CDR2 as YYNGEE. Losses at the gene ends were 4 bases for V and 4 bases for J; bases not matched to a gene: 7. DNA for the CDR3: TGTGCCAGCAGCACACGGGGGGGCTGGTACGAGCAGTACTTC. Amino acids: CASSTRGGWYEQYF.

The table lists this clone with a count of one. This likely traces to a read error, being one base from a far larger clone. The sample has other DNA sequences that encode this CDR3 too. The chain employs TRBV30 and TRBJ1-1; D unresolved. There are 13 residues in the CDR3. Per the germline V gene, CDR1 is GTSNPN and CDR2 is SVGIG (reference sequence). Trimming cost V 4 bases and J 3 bases, with 12 bases left between them. The DNA for the CDR3 is TGTGCCTGGAATCGGGATTTATACACTGAAGCTTTCTTT. It specifies CAWNRDLYTEAFF.

The genes are TRBV19 and TRBJ1-5, with 8 bases that match TRBD1. The ends lost 4 bases at V and 5 bases at J; junction bases unmatched: 4. Per germline, CDR1 LNHDA and CDR2 SQIVND (reference sequence). The CDR3 runs 14 residues. CDR3 sequence: CASSNDRGHQPQHF. In nucleotides, the CDR3 is TGTGCCAGTAGTAATGACAGGGGCCATCAGCCCCAGCATTTT.

V and J are TRBV9 and TRBJ2-3; the D call may be TRBD1 or TRBD2 (5 bases each). Germline V gene lookup returns CDR1 SGDLS and CDR2 YYNGEE. Trimming removed 0 bases from V and 0 bases from J, with 11 bases in between. CDR3 length: 16 residues. The CDR3: CASSVAGTGSTDTQYF. The CDR3 coding sequence is TGTGCCAGCAGCGTAGCGGGGACCGGGAGCACAGATACGCAGTATTTT. Drawing the rest from reference TRBV9 and TRBJ2-3, the complete variable domain is DSGVTQTPKHLITATGQRVTLRCSPRSGDLSVYWYQQSLDQGLQFLIQYYNGEERAKGNILERFSAQQFPDLHSELNLSSLELGDSALYFCASSVAGTGSTDTQYFGPGTRLTVL.

As for this clone: A much larger clone lies one base from this, so it may be a read error. J is TRBJ2-7 and V is TRBV29-1; TRBD1 matches at 10 bases. This CDR3 comprises 11 residues. Germline lookup yields CDR1 SQVTM and CDR2 ANQGSEA. CDR3 in DNA: TGCAGCGTGGACAGGGGGTCCGAGCGGTACTTC. Translating it yields CSVDRGSERYF.

The V and J genes are TRBV6-1 and TRBJ2-3, with D maybe TRBD1 (6 bases). CDR1 MNHNS and CDR2 SASEGT come from the germline V gene. V lost 3 bases and J 0 bases, leaving 10 bases between the germline ends. This CDR3 region has 15 residues. This CDR3 is CASSEQQGSTDTQYF. The CDR3 region has the DNA TGTGCCAGCAGTGAGCAACAGGGTAGCACAGATACGCAGTATTTT.

This clone was seen only a few times. V is TRBV2 and J is TRBJ1-5; D unresolved. The ends were cut back, 8 bases at V and 9 bases at J, with 26 bases in the middle. The germline gives CDR1 SNHLY, CDR2 FYNNEI. The CDR3 consists of 16 residues. CDR3 region: CASSLGGLSGDGPQHF. CDR3 nucleotide sequence: TGTGCCAGCTCCCTAGGCGGCCTTTCTGGTGATGGGCCCCAGCATTTT.

This clone showed up many times. This chain uses TRBV7-2 with TRBJ1-2; the D is unclear. With 5 bases removed from V and 6 bases from J, the gap between germline ends came to 16 bases. Per the germline V gene, CDR1 is SGHTA and CDR2 is FQGNSA. This CDR3 is built from 14 residues. The CDR3 DNA sequence: TGTGCCAGCAGCCCGGTTGTTCTGAGGGATGGCTACACCTTC. It is translated as CASSPVVLRDGYTF. Variable domain in full (rest from reference TRBV7-2 and TRBJ1-2): GAGVSQSPSNKVTEKGKDVELRCDPISGHTALYWYRQSLGQGLEFLIYFQGNSAPDKSGLPSDRFSAERTGGSVSTLTIQRTQQEDSAVYLCASSPVVLRDGYTFGSGTRLTVV.

As for this clone: A read error may produce the germline difference seen at one junction end. The genes are TRBV11-2 and TRBJ2-7, with TRBD2 identical over 11 bases. The V gene's germline CDR1 is SGHAT and CDR2 FQNNGV. The CDR3 extends over 15 amino acids. The CDR3 coding sequence is TGCGCCAGCAGCCCGAGTCACACTAGCGGGAGCCAACCGTACTTC. Its translation is CASSPSHTSGSQPYF.

The J gene is TRBJ1-4, the V gene TRBV11-2; TRBD1 is a possible D gene (5 bases). Trimming pared 0 bases from V and 8 bases from J, leaving 16 bases between. CDR3 length: 16 residues. The germline CDR1 and CDR2 sequences are SGHAT and FQNNGV. CDR3: CASSLDRPGWGEKLFF. Here the CDR3 DNA reads TGTGCCAGCAGCTTAGATCGGCCCGGATGGGGGGAAAAACTGTTTTTT.

This clone has just a few counts. This sequence joins TRBV7-8 and TRBJ2-7; D might be TRBD2 (5 bases). Germline lookup yields CDR1 SGHVS and CDR2 FQNEAQ. The CDR3 runs to 14 residues. Trimming removed 6 bases at V and 3 bases at J, with 15 bases between. The CDR3 nucleotides are TGTGCCAGCAGGCCTGCGAGCGGCTACTACGAGCAGTACTTC. Protein product: CASRPASGYYEQYF.

The chain employs TRBV5-1 and TRBJ1-1; D may be TRBD1 (5 bases). Trimming took 0 bases from V and 3 from J, leaving 9 bases between them. The length of the CDR3 is 14 residues. From germline, CDR1 is SGHRS and CDR2 YFSETQ. The CDR3 sequence: CASSLVLGDTEAFF. The CDR3 DNA follows: TGCGCCAGCAGCTTGGTTCTGGGGGACACTGAAGCTTTCTTT.

This chain uses TRBV5-4 with TRBJ2-3; 12 nucleotides align to TRBD2. V shed 0 bases, J shed 0 bases, and the junction held 5 bases outside the gene matches. Germline values: CDR1 SGHNT, CDR2 YYREEE (reference sequence). The CDR3 length is 18 residues. Here the CDR3 reads CASSLGGLAGLSTDTQYF. CDR3 bases: TGTGCCAGCAGCTTGGGGGGACTAGCGGGTCTTAGCACAGATACGCAGTATTTT.

This clone was detected only a few times. The chain carries TRBV9 and TRBJ1-2; D gene uncertain. Germline CDR1 and CDR2: SGDLS and YYNGEE. The ends were cut back, 0 bases at V and 4 bases at J, with 16 bases in the middle. There are 16 residues in the CDR3. CDR3 loop: CASSVAARASSYGYTF. CDR3 bases: TGTGCCAGCAGCGTAGCCGCCCGGGCCAGCTCCTATGGCTACACCTTC.

About this clone: A far bigger clonotype differs at one base, so this is likely a read error. This chain connects TRBV10-3 to TRBJ2-3; no clear D. The CDR3 extends over 13 amino acids. Germline loops: CDR1 ENHRY, CDR2 SYGVKD. V lost 3 bases and J lost 0, with 4 bases in between. The CDR3 here is CAISDSSTDTQYF. The CDR3 DNA reads as TGTGCCATCAGTGACTCTAGCACAGATACGCAGTATTTT.

The chain couples TRBV12-5 to TRBJ2-5; TRBD1 agrees at 10 bases. Germline V gene sequence: CDR1 LGHNT, CDR2 FRNRAP. The trim removed 2 bases at V and 3 bases at J, leaving 9 bases unmatched. The CDR3 spans 17 residues. The CDR3 DNA follows: TGTGCTAGTGGTTTGCCCCACGGGACAGGGGTTAAAGAGACCCAGTACTTC. Its protein is CASGLPHGTGVKETQYF. The full variable domain, completed using reference TRBV12-5 and TRBJ2-5, is DARVTQTPRHKVTEMGQEVTMRCQPILGHNTVFWYRQTMMQGLELLAYFRNRAPLDDSGMPKDRFSAEMPDATLATLKIQPSEPRDSAVYFCASGLPHGTGVKETQYFGPGTRLLVL.

This chain joins TRBV5-1 and TRBJ2-5; 12 positions match TRBD2. Germline V gene sequence: CDR1 SGHRS, CDR2 YFSETQ. The CDR3 length is 16 residues. Trimming removed 2 bases from V and 4 bases from J; junction bases left unmatched: 6. The CDR3, as DNA: TGCGCCAGCAGCTTAGGAGGACTAGCGGGACGAGAGACCCAGTACTTC. Amino acid sequence: CASSLGGLAGRETQYF.